The sample holds many counts of the clone carrying this TCR beta chain. The antigen is undetermined. The CDR3 contains 15 residues. V lost 6 bases, J lost 8 bases, and 25 bases lay in between. Germline V gives CDR1 SQVTM, CDR2 ANQGSEA. TCRdb re-analysed the PCR reads in MiXCR, keeping a single row per CDR3 protein. The table includes about 320,000 distinct CDR3 sequences, 20% to 25% detected once. These data come from a study of molecular identifiers for immune sequencing clone quantification. The study, taken as a whole, reports: Clones above 20 RNA copies contained over 99% of effector molecules but under 1% of naive ones.

Sequencing was carried out using naive CD8+ T cells from blood, with Jurkat cell RNA spiked in. Described subset: FACS-sorted CD8+CD4-CCR7+CD45RA+ naive T cells. The clonotype was recovered from a human donor in good health. Some libraries in this study had Jurkat cell RNA spiked in. The rearrangement uses TRBV29-1 and TRBJ1-2; no firm D call. CDR3 nucleotide sequence: TGCAGCGTCAAATCTCCGGACTTTACCACCGGCGGCTACACCTTC. The encoded protein is CSVKSPDFTTGGYTF.